The source of this T cell receptor (beta chain) is a study of T cells after posttransplantation cyclophosphamide. Produced via immunoSEQ multiplex PCR; TCRdb's table is partial and in-frame only. Sampling found some 37,000 clones, none seen once. Study-wide results and limits: Donor CD8+ memory clones often dominated recipient blood repertoires at later times. After PTCy, TRB diversity resembled that of CNI/methotrexate controls.

V shed 5 bases, J shed 6 bases, and the junction held 14 bases outside the gene matches. The germline gives CDR1 SGHVS, CDR2 FNYEAQ. This CDR3 has 18 amino acids. Ten or more counts support this clone. Its target is not known. Sequences were obtained from PBMCs. The chain is built from TRBV7-6 and TRBJ2-3, with 13 bases identical to TRBD2. The sequence was collected from a girl between 10 and 17 years old in good health, CMV-negative, and a related stem cell transplant donor. In DNA form, the CDR3 reads TGTGCCAGCAGCCAGGGACTAGCGGGGCCCTCATGGTTTGATACGCAGTATTTT. This encodes CASSQGLAGPSWFDTQYF.